The entry below gives a single T cell receptor beta chain sequence along with its context. The table lists this clone with a count of one. It has no known antigen specificity. Per-base qualities were not stored, and no clone one base away is much larger. The CDR1 and CDR2 encoded by the germline V gene (reference sequence) are GTSNPN and SVGIG. V is pruned by 3 bases and J by 1 base, leaving 5 bases of the junction without a gene match. The CDR3 measures 14 amino acids from cysteine to phenylalanine. The sequence is cut down to CDR3 DNA, 42 bases in frame from base 1. The time point label, read with the paper, signifies: cells obtained before transplantation from donor or recipient. CD3+CD4+ and CD3+CD8+ populations were FACS-sorted from unstimulated pre-transplant donor and recipient cells taken from spleen or lymph nodes. This sample was included in a study of graft-versus-host responses after intestinal transplantation (dated by TCRdb to the early 2020s). Study-level background: Multivisceral, liver-intestinal, or isolated intestinal transplants were received by the recipients. Every recipient was given anti-thymocyte globulin induction, followed by around three years of maintenance tacrolimus and steroids. After intestinal transplantation, graft-versus-host and host-versus-graft alloreactive T cell clones were followed in the graft, circulation and bone marrow using bulk TCR-beta CDR3 sequencing. To identify alloreactive clones, pre-transplant mixed lymphocyte reaction products were sequenced and compared with unstimulated pre-transplant donor and recipient T cells. Of the roughly 23 intestinal transplant recipients enrolled in the cohort, one of whom was a retransplant, a few patients without pretransplant specimens were excluded. Donor T cell macrochimerism was defined as a peak of at least 4% donor T cells among recipient peripheral blood mononuclear cells. Samples from a few later patients were sequenced in-house on an Illumina MiSeq with MiXCR processing rather than by the commercial service. Overall study outcomes, separate from this receptor: GvH clones were detected in recipient bone marrow, and some appeared earlier in ileal mucosa or blood, consistent with an intestinal mucosal origin. Early after transplant, declines in HvG clones were associated with peak levels of circulating GvH clones. High GvH to HvG T cell clonal ratios were observed in the allografts of patients with donor T cell macrochimerism. The conclusions were limited by the relatively low number and heterogeneity of the intestinal transplant patients.

The library was built by means of the immunoSEQ multiplex PCR assay. For most patients, genomic DNA was isolated using the Qiagen DNeasy Blood and Tissue Kit and was shipped frozen to Adaptive Biotechnologies for TCR sequencing. For most patients, high-throughput TCR-beta CDR3 sequencing of genomic DNA was performed by Adaptive Biotechnologies. As for the original processing: TCR sequencing data were retrieved from Adaptive's ImmunoSEQ software for 15 to 20 patients, whereas a few other patients were processed with MiXCR and VDJtools. To correct CD4 versus CD8 sorting errors, any sequence found in both subsets at a frequency ratio below 5:1 was removed. CDR3 nucleotide sequences shared by donor and recipient were removed because the origin of these sequences could not be assigned. At least 2-fold expansion over unstimulated cells and a minimum CFSE-low frequency of 0.002% (template counts) or 0.001% (read counts) were required for clones to be classified as alloreactive. Mappable clones were those detected in sequenced pre-transplant spleen, lymph node, or MLR CFSE-low populations of the donor or recipient. Cumulative frequency of alloreactive clones was calculated as a percentage of all sequences weighted by copy number. TCRdb obtained this table from immuneACCESS and retained in-frame rearrangements with V and J assigned. These tables miss some clones; where compared with another copy, unresolved V genes account for less than half of the shortfall, and the remainder is unexplained. From that table come the V and J calls and clone size; the DNA was used to work out D and trimming. Here the sample has roughly 120,000 clones; 75% to 95% occur a single time. The ten biggest clones cover roughly 0.2% of the sample.

The sequencing used unstimulated CD4+ T cells sorted from spleen or lymph node cells, collected before intestinal transplant. This clonotype was obtained from a human donor who received an intestinal transplant. Here the chain combines TRBV30 and TRBJ1-1, and 7 junctional nucleotides match TRBD1. At the DNA level, the sequence is TGTGCCTGGAGCGGGACAGCTTGGAACACTGAAGCTTTCTTT. It translates to CAWSGTAWNTEAFF.